The present TCR beta chain was sequenced within a study of yellow fever vaccine responses in identical twins. Study results and caveats: Convergence reportedly seemed to mark part of the twins' vaccine T cell response, with personalization marking the rest.

Of note for this clonotype: The antigen is unknown.

TCRdb reanalysed the RT-PCR reads using MiXCR and keeps one entry per CDR3 protein. Here the sample spans several thousand distinct CDR3 sequences, around 80% being singletons. Germline V gene data show CDR1 as ENHRY and CDR2 as SYGVKD. The CDR3 runs 11 residues. Trimming cost V 4 bases and J 6 bases, with 4 bases left between them. The chain recombines TRBV10-3 with TRBJ2-1; D is unclear. This material consisted of T cells from blood (PBMCs), unsorted or a sorted subset (not recorded which), taken before or after yellow fever vaccination (not recorded which). This clonotype was sampled from a woman aged 18-29 years who received the yellow fever vaccine. As DNA, the CDR3 is TGTGCCATCAGTGTGGGCAATGAGCAGTTCTTC. As protein: CAISVGNEQFF.